Below, 8 T cell receptor beta chains from the same sample are listed, as sequenced in a study of blood T cell repertoires in COVID-19. Sequencing was performed with immunoSEQ multiplex PCR; in TCRdb, only in-frame clones are kept and a portion is missing. This sample yields about 57,000 clones, of which around 90% are seen a single time; around a fifth belongs to the top ten. Sequenced input: peripheral blood. These receptors were collected from a woman older than 75 with COVID-19, enrolled during active disease.

This chain joins TRBV2 and TRBJ1-6, with 7 positions matching TRBD1. The CDR3 spans 14 residues. After removal of 6 bases from V and 8 bases from J, the junction contained 7 bases not matched to a gene. CDR1 is SNHLY and CDR2 is FYNNEI in the germline V gene. In DNA form, the CDR3 reads TGTGCCAGCAGCCCCAGGACAGGATATTCACCCCTCCACTTT. Translation gives CASSPRTGYSPLHF.

The chain joins TRBV3-1 (or the pseudogene TRBV3-2) to TRBJ1-4; possible D gene TRBD1, 5 bases. This CDR3 has 16 amino acids. Trimming pared 0 bases from V and 5 bases from J, leaving 13 bases between. Germline-derived CDR1 and CDR2 are LGHDT and YNNKEL (reference sequence). The CDR3 DNA reads TGTGCCAGCAGCCAAGATATAGGGGCAGGAAATGAAAAACTGTTTTTT. This sequence encodes CASSQDIGAGNEKLFF.

This clone was recorded once. The gene calls are TRBV5-6 and TRBJ2-7; 8 bases match TRBD1. The CDR3 sequence is 14 residues long. CDR1 is SGHDT and CDR2 is YYEEEE in the germline V gene. V was clipped by 5 bases and J by 4 bases; unmatched bases: 8. The CDR3 region is CASSRGQEIYEQYF. The CDR3 DNA follows: TGTGCCAGCAGTCGGGGACAGGAAATTTACGAGCAGTACTTC. Filled out from reference TRBV5-6 and TRBJ2-7, the complete variable domain reads DAGVTQSPTHLIKTRGQQVTLRCSPKSGHDTVSWYQQALGQGPQFIFQYYEEEERQRGNFPDRFSGHQFPNYSSELNVNALLLGDSALYLCASSRGQEIYEQYFGPGTRLTVT.

DNA of the CDR3: TGTGCCAGCAGCTTGTCCCCAACGGCGGATAACATTCAGTACTTC. Translated, it gives CASSLSPTADNIQYF. The chain is built from TRBV5-5 and TRBJ2-4; D is undetermined. Germline V gene data show CDR1 as SGHKS and CDR2 as YYEKEE (reference sequence). Trimming took 1 base from V and 7 from J, leaving 15 bases between them. The CDR3 contains 15 residues. Full variable domain (rest looked up from reference TRBV5-5 and TRBJ2-4): DAGVTQSPTHLIKTRGQQVTLRCSPISGHKSVSWYQQVLGQGPQFIFQYYEKEERGRGNFPDRFSARQFPNYSSELNVNALLLGDSALYLCASSLSPTADNIQYFGAGTRLSVL.

A single count supports this clone. This chain joins TRBV27 and TRBJ1-6, with a tentative D call TRBD1 (5 bases). V was clipped by 2 bases and J by 7 bases, with 15 bases between them. CDR1 and CDR2 from the germline V gene are MNHEY and SMNVEV (reference sequence). The CDR3 contains 16 residues. The CDR3 DNA is TGTGCCAGCAGTTTAAGGGGTCTACAGAAGAATTCACCCCTCCACTTT. Its protein product is CASSLRGLQKNSPLHF.

V and J are TRBV10-2 and TRBJ1-6; the D is unclear. V dropped 0 bases and J dropped 7 bases, with 13 bases sitting between them. There are 16 residues in the CDR3. In germline, CDR1 is WSHSY, CDR2 SAAADI. DNA of the CDR3: TGCGCCAGCAGTGAGTCTACCGGGGTTGGAAATTCACCCCTCCACTTT. This codes for CASSESTGVGNSPLHF.

This clone has a handful of counts. The rearrangement links TRBV19 to TRBJ2-7; D not resolved. Germline-derived CDR1 and CDR2 are LNHDA and SQIVND (reference sequence). The CDR3 contains 15 residues. The germline V and J ends were trimmed by 6 bases and 3 bases, with 18 bases remaining between them. The CDR3 reads CASSIGTGLDYEQYF. As DNA, the CDR3 is TGTGCCAGTAGCATTGGAACGGGTCTGGACTACGAGCAGTACTTC. Full variable domain (rest looked up from reference TRBV19 and TRBJ2-7): DGGITQSPKYLFRKEGQNVTLSCEQNLNHDAMYWYRQDPGQGLRLIYYSQIVNDFQKGDIAEGYSVSREKKESFPLTVTSAQKNPTAFYLCASSIGTGLDYEQYFGPGTRLTVT.

The genes are TRBV4-2 and TRBJ2-1, with TRBD2 identical over 13 bases. CDR3 length: 16 amino acids. V gave up 4 bases and J gave up 5 bases; unmatched junction bases: 5. Germline V gene sequence: CDR1 LGHNA, CDR2 YNFKEQ. In nucleotides, the CDR3 is TGTGCCAGCAGCCCTGGGGGACTAGCGGGGAACAATGAGCAGTTCTTC. Residues: CASSPGGLAGNNEQFF.